This T cell receptor beta chain came from a study of Graves' ophthalmopathy and Graves' hyperthyroidism. Beta-chain TCR CDR3 regions were amplified from RNA transcripts. HTBI primers were used in a first-round RT-PCR, which preceded a second-round multiplex PCR. One entry per CDR3 protein results from TCRdb running MiXCR on the multiplex PCR reads. Of about 240,000 distinct CDR3 sequences listed, around 42% are singletons. The receptor's source is an adult man with Graves' ophthalmopathy. The sequenced material came from peripheral blood.

The CDR3 protein is CAISEPSSRQETQYF. CDR3 in DNA: TGTGCCATCAGTGAACCGTCTAGCCGGCAAGAGACCCAGTACTTC. The J gene is TRBJ2-5, the V gene TRBV10-3, with TRBD2 as a possible D gene (5 bases). The CDR3 has 15 amino acids. From germline, CDR1 is ENHRY and CDR2 SYGVKD. V was shortened by 3 bases and J by 2 bases, with 13 bases between the two germline ends.